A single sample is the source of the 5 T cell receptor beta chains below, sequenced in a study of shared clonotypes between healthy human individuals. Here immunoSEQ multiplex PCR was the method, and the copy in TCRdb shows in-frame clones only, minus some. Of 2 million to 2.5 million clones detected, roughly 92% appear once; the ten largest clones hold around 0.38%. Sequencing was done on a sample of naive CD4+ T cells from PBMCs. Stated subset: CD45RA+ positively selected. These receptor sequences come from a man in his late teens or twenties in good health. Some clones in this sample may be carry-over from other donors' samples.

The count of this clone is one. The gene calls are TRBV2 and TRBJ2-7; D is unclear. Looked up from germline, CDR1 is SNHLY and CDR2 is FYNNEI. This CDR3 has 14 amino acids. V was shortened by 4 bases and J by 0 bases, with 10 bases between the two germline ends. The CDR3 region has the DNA TGTGCCAGCAGTGGAACCAGGAGCTCCTACGAGCAGTACTTC. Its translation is CASSGTRSSYEQYF.

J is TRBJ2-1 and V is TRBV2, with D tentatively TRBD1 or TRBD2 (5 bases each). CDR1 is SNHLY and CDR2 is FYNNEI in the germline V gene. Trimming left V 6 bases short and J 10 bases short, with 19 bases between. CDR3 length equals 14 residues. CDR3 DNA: TGTGCCAGCAGCGCCCGGGACCTCTTGCAGGAGCAGTTCTTC. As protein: CASSARDLLQEQFF.

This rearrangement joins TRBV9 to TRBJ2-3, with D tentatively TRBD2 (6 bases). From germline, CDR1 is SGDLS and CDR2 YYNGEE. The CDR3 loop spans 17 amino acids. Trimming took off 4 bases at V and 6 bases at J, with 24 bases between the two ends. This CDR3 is CASSPGFGGGTHDTQYF. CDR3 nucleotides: TGTGCCAGCAGCCCCGGGTTTGGGGGAGGTACTCACGATACGCAGTATTTT.

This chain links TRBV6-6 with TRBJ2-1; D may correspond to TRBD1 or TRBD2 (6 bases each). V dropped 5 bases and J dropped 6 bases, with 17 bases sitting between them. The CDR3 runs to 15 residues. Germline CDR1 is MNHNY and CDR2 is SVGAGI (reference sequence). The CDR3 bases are TGTGCCAGCAGTCCACGGGCCAGGGGAGGCAATGAGCAGTTCTTC. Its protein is CASSPRARGGNEQFF.

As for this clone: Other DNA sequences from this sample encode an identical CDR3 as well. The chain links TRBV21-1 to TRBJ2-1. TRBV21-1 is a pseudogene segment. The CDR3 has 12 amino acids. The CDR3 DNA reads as TGTGCCAGCAGCAAAGCAAACAATGAGCAGTTCTTC. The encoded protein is CASSKANNEQFF.